A selection of T cell receptor beta chains follows, all from one sample in a study of CD8 T cells in Susac syndrome. From the immunoSEQ multiplex PCR reads, TCRdb called clonotypes with MiXCR, one entry per CDR3 protein. The sample shows more than 120,000 distinct CDR3 sequences, less than 95% of them seen only once. The sequenced material came from CD4+ T cells from PBMCs. The receptors derive from a human donor in good health. The CDR3 runs from the conserved cysteine through the conserved F or W.

v_gene,CDR3aa
TRBV9,CASSNGGNSYNEQFF
TRBV11-2,CASSRTGSPYNEQFF
TRBV7-8,CASSLGTGVVGYTF
TRBV5-1,CASSSGTSSGELFF
TRBV28,CASSPWTSGRGSGANVLTF
TRBV19,CASKTRVSNQPQHF
TRBV30,CAWSPGQGNQPQHF
TRBV5-4,CASSSISSGSGTGELFF
TRBV9,CASSVAAGPEAFF
TRBV5-1,CASSADAAGVMGYTF
TRBV29-1,CSVGAGGTGVRYGYTF
TRBV5-4,CASSPRGRKNYEQYF
TRBV5-1,CASSLAPGSGDEQFF
TRBV29-1,CSSRTDRNTEAFF
TRBV5-5,CASSPEERRGNEQYF
TRBV20-1,CSAPQFPGTDTQYF
TRBV20-1,CSARDLAYSGNTIYF
TRBV12-3/TRBV12-4,CASSGGGVGNSPLHF
TRBV20-1,CGPGQILPEQYF
TRBV6-1,CASSEGLDYGYTF
TRBV24-1,CATSNVVAGGNEQFF
TRBV5-1,CASRWTGGDYGYTF
TRBV5-6,CASSLGGRVYEQYF
TRBV3-1,CASSQDGYRTYNEQFF
TRBV7-9,CASSLVASGRETQYF
TRBV12-3/TRBV12-4,CASSLSGISYNEQFF
TRBV12-3/TRBV12-4,CASSLARVSTQYF
TRBV20-1,CSARDRQGNYGYTF
TRBV20-1,CSASDQETQYF
TRBV5-1,CASKLRSGDSGANVLTF
TRBV20-1,CSAEAREGSDEQYF
TRBV7-2,CASSLAKSVLQFF
TRBV28,CASKGQGLARYEQYF
TRBV5-1,CASSPETSGRAGEQFF